Following are 17 T cell receptor beta chains from one sample sequenced in a study of blood T cell repertoires in COVID-19. Method: immunoSEQ multiplex PCR; TCRdb's copy keeps in-frame clones and lacks some. The table has 300,000 to 350,000 clones, roughly 90% seen once. Material for sequencing was PBMCs or T cells enriched from blood (not recorded which). The source is a woman aged 18-30 years who had recovered from COVID-19.

The J gene is TRBJ2-2, the V gene TRBV15; possible D gene TRBD2, 5 bases. Germline assignment: CDR1 LNHNV and CDR2 YYDKDF (reference sequence). This CDR3 comprises 15 residues. Trimming pared 3 bases from V and 7 bases from J, leaving 15 bases between. The CDR3 DNA follows: TGTGCCACCAGCAGGGACGGCGCCGCGGGCGGGGAGCTGTTTTTT. Translated, it gives CATSRDGAAGGELFF.

The genes are TRBV2 and TRBJ1-5; D unclear. The CDR3 runs to 15 residues. Trimming pared 5 bases from V and 0 bases from J, leaving 11 bases between. Germline V lookup: CDR1 SNHLY, CDR2 FYNNEI. In DNA, the CDR3 is TGTGCCAGCAGTCGGGATATCAATAGCAATCAGCCCCAGCATTTT. Amino acid sequence: CASSRDINSNQPQHF.

The V and J genes are TRBV7-9 and TRBJ2-5; 7 bases match TRBD1. The CDR3 covers 15 residues. The V and J ends lost 5 bases and 2 bases, in that order; junction bases with no gene match: 8. Germline V gene sequence: CDR1 SEHNR, CDR2 FQNEAQ (reference sequence). CDR3 sequence: CASSHRGMGQETQYF. In DNA form, the CDR3 reads TGTGCCAGCAGCCACAGGGGAATGGGGCAAGAGACCCAGTACTTC.

With respect to this clone: The sample carries other DNA sequences with the same CDR3. The chain carries TRBV7-6 and TRBJ2-5; unclear D gene. Germline assignment: CDR1 SGHVS and CDR2 FNYEAQ. This CDR3 region has 14 residues. V was shortened by 6 bases and J by 2 bases, with 13 bases between the two germline ends. The CDR3 here is CASSLLQNQETQYF. The CDR3 region has the DNA TGTGCCAGCAGTTTGTTACAGAATCAAGAGACCCAGTACTTC.

The chain uses TRBV3-1 (or the pseudogene TRBV3-2) and TRBJ1-1, with D possibly TRBD1 on 6 matching bases. Looked up from germline, CDR1 is LGHDT and CDR2 is YNNKEL (reference sequence). Trimming left V 3 bases short and J 3 bases short, with 11 bases between. This CDR3 spans 14 amino acids. In DNA, the CDR3 is TGTGCCAGCAGCCAGGGGGGGCGGGACACTGAAGCTTTCTTT. This sequence encodes CASSQGGRDTEAFF.

The chain recombines TRBV10-3 with TRBJ1-1; the D is unclear. Trimming removed 7 bases at V and 3 bases at J, with 12 bases between. Germline CDR1 ENHRY, CDR2 SYGVKD. The CDR3 has 13 residues. CDR3 residues: CAITLTRDTEAFF. The CDR3 DNA reads as TGTGCCATCACCCTGACGAGGGACACTGAAGCTTTCTTT.

The V and J genes are TRBV13 and TRBJ1-1, with D possibly being TRBD1 (6 bases). The CDR3 totals 15 residues. Germline V gene lookup returns CDR1 PRHDT and CDR2 FYEKMQ (reference sequence). V was cut by 5 bases and J by 0 bases, with 13 bases left in between. The CDR3 nucleotides are TGTGCCAGCAGCCCTGGACAGAGGATGAACACTGAAGCTTTCTTT. Translating it yields CASSPGQRMNTEAFF.

The chain employs TRBV27 and TRBJ1-2, with TRBD1 matching over 9 bases. After removal of 2 bases from V and 3 bases from J, the junction contained 10 bases not matched to a gene. The CDR3 runs to 17 residues. Germline loops: CDR1 MNHEY, CDR2 SMNVEV (reference sequence). For the CDR3, the DNA is TGTGCCAGCAGTTTACGGTACAGGGGGCGCAGGGACTATGGCTACACCTTC. It translates to CASSLRYRGRRDYGYTF.

V gene TRBV27 combines with J gene TRBJ2-1, with 7 nucleotides matching TRBD1. Germline V gene sequence: CDR1 MNHEY, CDR2 SMNVEV (reference sequence). The junction had 3 bases not matched to a gene; V was cut back by 5 bases and J by 2 bases. This CDR3 is 14 amino acids long. The CDR3 is CASSAGGPYNEQFF. The CDR3, as DNA: TGTGCCAGCAGTGCAGGGGGACCCTACAATGAGCAGTTCTTC.

The chain links TRBV3-1 (or the pseudogene TRBV3-2) to TRBJ1-4, with a weak D call TRBD1 (5 bases). The CDR3 sequence is 14 residues long. V shed 4 bases and J shed 8 bases, with 14 bases lying between them. Per germline, CDR1 LGHDT and CDR2 YNNKEL (reference sequence). The chain's CDR3 is CASSRKGLREKLFF. The CDR3 coding sequence is TGTGCCAGCAGCCGGAAGGGGCTGCGGGAAAAACTGTTTTTT.

This chain uses TRBV15 with TRBJ2-3, with D possibly TRBD2 on 5 matching bases. Trimming stripped 6 bases from V and 4 bases from J, with 11 bases between. Germline-derived CDR1 and CDR2 are LNHNV and YYDKDF (reference sequence). This CDR3 is 13 amino acids long. CDR3 DNA: TGTGCCACCAGTACCCGGCGGGCAGATACGCAGTATTTT. As protein: CATSTRRADTQYF.

This chain joins TRBV7-7 and TRBJ1-3; 9 bases match TRBD1. The CDR3 covers 17 residues. The V segment lost 5 bases and the J segment 0 bases; nucleotides outside the gene matches: 8. The germline CDR1 and CDR2 sequences are SSHAT and FNYEAQ (reference sequence). The CDR3 region has the DNA TGTGCCAGCAGCCCGGGACAGGGAACCCGCTCTGGAAACACCATATATTTT. Residues: CASSPGQGTRSGNTIYF.

J is TRBJ1-5 and V is TRBV19; TRBD1 might be the D (6 bases). V was cut by 7 bases and J by 0 bases, with 16 bases left in between. This CDR3 has 16 amino acids. Germline CDR1 is LNHDA and CDR2 is SQIVND (reference sequence). The CDR3 here is CASTSRTVYSNQPQHF. The CDR3 coding sequence is TGTGCCAGTACCTCCCGGACAGTTTATAGCAATCAGCCCCAGCATTTT.

The V gene is TRBV7-9, the J gene TRBJ2-1, with 11 bases matching TRBD1. Germline assignment: CDR1 SEHNR and CDR2 FQNEAQ (reference sequence). V trimming: 11 bases; J trimming: 1 base; junction bases outside the gene matches: 1. CDR3 length: 13 amino acids. CDR3 sequence (DNA): TGTGCCGGACAGGGGGCGTCCTACAATGAGCAGTTCTTC. Translation: CAGQGASYNEQFF.

The chain recombines TRBV19 with TRBJ1-2, with TRBD1 matching 11 bases. Losses at the gene ends were 8 bases for V and 5 bases for J; bases not matched to a gene: 4. The germline V gene encodes CDR1 LNHDA and CDR2 SQIVND (reference sequence). CDR3 length: 13 amino acids. CDR3 coding DNA: TGTGCCAGTTATGGACAGGGGGCATATGGCTACACCTTC. As protein: CASYGQGAYGYTF.

The V call is TRBV19, the J call TRBJ2-1, with D possibly TRBD2 on 5 matching bases. In germline, CDR1 is LNHDA, CDR2 SQIVND (reference sequence). Deletions cut 3 bases from V and 8 bases from J, with 20 bases between. The CDR3 consists of 16 residues. The DNA of the CDR3 is TGTGCCAGTAGTATTCATGGAGGCTTAGGTGGGGATGAGCAGTTCTTC. This sequence encodes CASSIHGGLGGDEQFF.

The CDR3 spells CASSSGISGNTIYF. In DNA, the CDR3 is TGTGCCAGCAGCTCCGGGATTTCTGGAAACACCATATATTTT. This chain connects TRBV11-2 to TRBJ1-3; unclear D gene. Between the trimmed V and J ends, which lost 4 bases and 1 base, there was a span of 8 bases. The germline gives CDR1 SGHAT, CDR2 FQNNGV. The CDR3 is 14 amino acids. Complete variable domain (other parts from reference TRBV11-2 and TRBJ1-3): EAGVAQSPRYKIIEKRQSVAFWCNPISGHATLYWYQQILGQGPKLLIQFQNNGVVDDSQLPKDRFSAERLKGVDSTLKIQPAKLEDSAVYLCASSSGISGNTIYFGEGSWLTVV.